A single sample gave rise to the 22 T cell receptor beta chains below, sequenced in a study of T cell responses to AZD1222 COVID-19 vaccine. Only in-frame clones appear in the TCRdb table, and some are missing; sequencing was by immunoSEQ multiplex PCR. Here the sample spans about 130,000 clones, 80% to 90% being singletons. Source: peripheral blood, taken on day 0 of AZD1222 vaccination. These TCRs come from an adult in good health.

The chain's CDR3 is CASSRGGLEETQYF. CDR3 bases: TGTGCCAGCAGTAGGGGGGGACTAGAAGAGACCCAGTACTTC. The chain recombines TRBV6-5 with TRBJ2-5; 8 bases agree with TRBD2. This CDR3 is built from 14 residues. Germline loops: CDR1 MNHEY, CDR2 SVGAGI. The ends lost 5 bases at V and 3 bases at J; junction bases unmatched: 5.

The rearrangement links TRBV4-1 to TRBJ1-3; a weak D match, TRBD1 (5 bases). Trimming pared 2 bases from V and 0 bases from J, leaving 11 bases between. This CDR3 has 16 residues. Germline V gives CDR1 MGHRA, CDR2 YSYEKL. The CDR3 DNA is TGCGCCAGCAGCCAAACCCGGGGGACCTCTGGAAACACCATATATTTT. Its translation: CASSQTRGTSGNTIYF.

The chain uses TRBV11-3 and TRBJ1-2; 9 bases align to TRBD1. From germline, CDR1 is SGHNT and CDR2 YENEEA. J was trimmed by 4 bases and V by 5 bases; bases with no gene match: 8. CDR3 length: 15 residues. In DNA form, the CDR3 reads TGTGCCAGCAGCAATAAGAACAGGGGGCCCTATGGCTACACCTTC. Residues: CASSNKNRGPYGYTF.

This chain joins TRBV2 and TRBJ2-1, with D hard to call. Germline V lookup: CDR1 SNHLY, CDR2 FYNNEI. Trimming removed 0 bases at V and 12 bases at J, with 3 bases between. There are 10 residues in the CDR3. CDR3 bases: TGTGCCAGCAGTGAAGCGTGGCAGTTCTTC. Protein product: CASSEAWQFF.

The chain carries TRBV11-2 and TRBJ2-5; the match to TRBD2 covers 8 bases. The CDR3 sequence is 14 residues long. V lost 1 base, J lost 3 bases, and 1 base stayed unmatched. From germline, CDR1 is SGHAT and CDR2 FQNNGV. CDR3 amino acids: CASSLAGGKETQYF. The CDR3, as DNA: TGTGCCAGCAGCTTAGCGGGGGGGAAAGAGACCCAGTACTTC.

A remark on this clone: The same CDR3 is also encoded by other DNA sequences in this sample. The DNA for the CDR3 is TGCGCCAGCAGCCAAGGTCCGACCTCTGGGGCCAACGTCCTGACTTTC. Translating it yields CASSQGPTSGANVLTF. The rearrangement joins TRBV4-1 to TRBJ2-6; no firm D call. CDR1 is MGHRA and CDR2 is YSYEKL in the germline V gene. V gave up 1 base and J gave up 0 bases, with 7 bases separating them. CDR3 length: 16 amino acids.

The V call is TRBV7-2, the J call TRBJ1-2; D is uncertain. CDR3 length equals 14 residues. V was cut by 1 base and J by 5 bases, with 11 bases left in between. CDR1 is SGHTA and CDR2 is FQGNSA in the germline V gene. The CDR3 reads CASSLDRAGYGYTF. In nucleotides, the CDR3 is TGTGCCAGCAGCTTAGATAGGGCCGGGTATGGCTACACCTTC.

This clone appeared a single time. The CDR3 nucleotides are TGTGCCAGCAGGATAGGGGACGTTGGCTCAGCTTTCTTT. Encoded protein: CASRIGDVGSAFF. The V and J genes are TRBV25-1 and TRBJ1-1, with a possible D match to TRBD1 (5 bases). The V gene lost 6 bases and the J gene lost 10 bases, with 18 bases spanning the gap. Germline V gives CDR1 MGHDK, CDR2 SYGVNS. The CDR3 totals 13 residues.

The V and J genes are TRBV7-9 and TRBJ1-1, with 8 bases fitting TRBD1. V trimming: 7 bases; J trimming: 1 base; junction bases outside the gene matches: 5. The CDR3 is 14 residues long. The V gene's germline CDR1 is SEHNR and CDR2 FQNEAQ (reference sequence). In nucleotides, the CDR3 is TGTGCCAGCACCCTGACAGGGGAGAACACTGAAGCTTTCTTT. Translated: CASTLTGENTEAFF.

The gene calls are TRBV30 and TRBJ2-7; TRBD2 matches at 7 bases. Germline V CDR1 and CDR2: GTSNPN, SVGIG (reference sequence). Trimming removed 1 base from V and 6 bases from J; junction bases left unmatched: 15. The CDR3 runs to 16 residues. The chain's CDR3 is CAWSAPGLDIRGEQYF. In DNA, the CDR3 is TGTGCCTGGAGTGCTCCAGGACTAGATATAAGGGGCGAGCAGTACTTC.

The chain employs TRBV6-5 and TRBJ1-6; D is possibly TRBD1 (6 bases). CDR1 is MNHEY and CDR2 is SVGAGI in the germline V gene. The CDR3 length is 14 residues. V gave up 2 bases and J gave up 9 bases, with 11 bases separating them. The CDR3 nucleotides read TGTGCCAGCAGTTACACTACCAGGGGTTCACCCCTCCACTTT. It codes for CASSYTTRGSPLHF.

This chain links TRBV13 with TRBJ2-7; 7 nucleotides match TRBD2. The CDR3 totals 15 residues. Per the germline V gene, CDR1 is PRHDT and CDR2 is FYEKMQ (reference sequence). Trimming at V came to 5 bases and at J to 2 bases, leaving 9 bases not matched to a gene. CDR3 sequence: CASSLAGVGAYEQYF. CDR3 in DNA: TGTGCCAGCAGCCTTGCGGGAGTGGGGGCCTACGAGCAGTACTTC.

The chain employs TRBV7-2 and TRBJ2-1; 8 bases agree with TRBD2. There are 16 residues in the CDR3. V shed 5 bases and J 2 bases; nucleotides not matched to a gene: 8. Germline V gene data show CDR1 as SGHTA and CDR2 as FQGNSA. CDR3 amino acids: CASSRPTSGTYNEQFF. The CDR3 region has the DNA TGTGCCAGCAGCCGTCCCACTAGCGGTACCTACAATGAGCAGTTCTTC. Variable domain in full (rest from reference TRBV7-2 and TRBJ2-1): GAGVSQSPSNKVTEKGKDVELRCDPISGHTALYWYRQSLGQGLEFLIYFQGNSAPDKSGLPSDRFSAERTGGSVSTLTIQRTQQEDSAVYLCASSRPTSGTYNEQFFGPGTRLTVL.

This clone was recorded only once. J is TRBJ2-3 and V is TRBV4-2; D uncertain. Trimming shortened V by 3 bases and J by 0 bases, and 10 bases separated the two germline ends. From germline, CDR1 is LGHNA and CDR2 YNFKEQ. The CDR3 covers 15 residues. The CDR3: CASSHALGSTDTQYF. Here the CDR3 DNA reads TGTGCCAGCAGCCACGCGCTAGGGAGCACAGATACGCAGTATTTT.

This clone turned up a few times. This rearrangement joins TRBV11-2 to TRBJ2-1; no clear D gene. CDR1 is SGHAT, CDR2 FQNNGV, per germline. This CDR3 has 14 residues. V lost 2 bases, J lost 1 base, and 6 bases lay in between. CDR3 sequence (DNA): TGTGCCAGCAGCTTAAGCCGATCCTACAATGAGCAGTTCTTC. Its translation is CASSLSRSYNEQFF.

This clone turned up a few times. The chain carries TRBV5-6 and TRBJ1-1, with unresolved D. Trimming took 4 bases from V and 4 from J, leaving 11 bases between them. CDR3 size: 13 residues. CDR1 is SGHDT, CDR2 YYEEEE, per germline. The CDR3: CASSPGPGTEAFF. The CDR3 DNA reads as TGTGCCAGCAGCCCTGGGCCGGGCACTGAAGCTTTCTTT.

V usage is TRBV19 and J usage is TRBJ1-5, with a weak D call TRBD1 (5 bases). Germline V CDR1 and CDR2: LNHDA, SQIVND (reference sequence). This CDR3 is 16 amino acids long. V shed 4 bases and J shed 0 bases, with 13 bases lying between them. The CDR3 DNA is TGTGCCAGTAGTACCTGGGGGATTTATAGCAATCAGCCCCAGCATTTT. This encodes CASSTWGIYSNQPQHF.

The rearrangement joins TRBV7-6 to TRBJ2-3; 7 bases are a match to TRBD1. The CDR3 runs to 17 residues. Germline V gene lookup returns CDR1 SGHVS and CDR2 FNYEAQ. With V trimmed by 4 bases and J by 2 bases, 12 bases remained unmatched. The CDR3 loop is CASSSHLRGGATDTQYF. The CDR3 nucleotides read TGTGCCAGCAGCTCCCACCTACGAGGGGGCGCCACAGATACGCAGTATTTT.

The CDR3 loop reads CSVVSGGGYNEQFF. CDR3 sequence (DNA): TGCAGCGTTGTTAGCGGAGGGGGGTACAATGAGCAGTTCTTC. The chain is built from TRBV29-1 and TRBJ2-1; D possibly uses TRBD1 or TRBD2 (6 bases each). The CDR3 is made up of 14 amino acids. Germline lookup yields CDR1 SQVTM and CDR2 ANQGSEA. V lost 4 bases and J 4 bases, leaving 14 bases between the germline ends.

The chain carries TRBV12-5 and TRBJ2-5, with 14 bases identical to TRBD2. Germline CDR1 and CDR2: LGHNT and FRNRAP. The CDR3 has 16 residues. With 4 bases clipped from V and 4 bases from J, the junction kept 5 bases outside the gene matches. DNA of the CDR3: TGTGCTAGTGGTTCGGAGGGACTAGCGGGAGCAGAGACCCAGTACTTC. This sequence encodes CASGSEGLAGAETQYF.

The rearrangement uses TRBV11-1 and TRBJ2-2; D gene ambiguous. The germline CDR1 and CDR2 sequences are SGHAT and FQDESV (reference sequence). Trimming removed 6 bases at V and 4 bases at J, with 9 bases between. This CDR3 comprises 13 residues. For the CDR3, the DNA is TGTGCCAGCAGTAACTATGGCACCGGGGAGCTGTTTTTT. Amino acid sequence: CASSNYGTGELFF.

The chain joins TRBV29-1 to TRBJ1-1, with D tentatively TRBD1 (5 bases). The length of the CDR3 is 12 residues. The germline V gene has CDR1 SQVTM and CDR2 ANQGSEA. V was trimmed by 3 bases and J by 5 bases, leaving 10 bases between them. The CDR3 nucleotides read TGCAGCGTTGAGTGGGGGAGGACTGAAGCTTTCTTT. Protein sequence: CSVEWGRTEAFF. The full variable domain, its missing parts supplied by reference TRBV29-1 and TRBJ1-1, is SAVISQKPSRDICQRGTSLTIQCQVDSQVTMMFWYRQQPGQSLTLIATANQGSEATYESGFVIDKFPISRPNLTFSTLTVSNMSPEDSSIYLCSVEWGRTEAFFGQGTRLTVV.